These 10 T cell receptor beta chains were all obtained from the same sample, sequenced in a study of T cells in Graves' hyperthyroidism and ophthalmopathy (dated by TCRdb to between 2017 and 2020). Libraries were built with multiplex PCR. For sequencing, an Illumina HiSeq 2000 was employed. TCR beta CDR3 regions were amplified from RNA transcripts. For the first round of RT-PCR on the TCR CDR3, the HTBI primer set was used together with the Qiagen OneStep RT-PCR kit. The public reads were reanalyzed by TCRdb: fastp trimming at Q25, MiXCR alignment, in-frame beta chains only. One record per CDR3 amino acid sequence lists the most common genes and DNA. This sample comprises about 380,000 distinct CDR3 sequences, roughly 13% of them detected only once. Around 21% of the sample belongs to the ten largest clones. The source material was blood. These receptors were obtained from a man aged 30 to 45 with Graves' hyperthyroidism that later progressed to Graves' ophthalmopathy.

Concerning this clonotype itself: A clone one base away is much larger, so this may be a read error. The chain links TRBV3-1 to TRBJ2-5, with no clear D. The DNA end is a closer match to TRBJ2-1, so the J assignment may be wrong. The CDR3 sequence is 14 residues long. Germline V CDR1 and CDR2: LGHDT, YNNKEL (reference sequence). In nucleotides, the CDR3 is TGTGCCAGCAGCCAAGAGATCTACCAAGAGACCCAGTTCTTC. Its protein is CASSQEIYQETQFF.

This clonotype was recorded many times. The chain combines TRBV5-1 with TRBJ2-7; 8 nucleotides align to TRBD1. This CDR3 spans 14 amino acids. CDR1 SGHRS and CDR2 YFSETQ come from the germline V gene. Trimming removed 0 bases from V and 5 bases from J; junction bases left unmatched: 4. CDR3 nucleotide sequence: TGCGCCAGCAGCTTGGGACAGGGGCACGACGAGCAGTACTTC. Encoded protein: CASSLGQGHDEQYF.

Many counts were recorded for this clonotype. The CDR3 sequence is CASSLLRGGADTQYF. The DNA for the CDR3 is TGTGCCAGCAGTTTATTGCGGGGGGGCGCAGATACGCAGTATTTT. This chain uses TRBV27 with TRBJ2-3; 9 positions agree with TRBD2. This CDR3 region has 15 residues. V was clipped by 1 base and J by 4 bases; unmatched bases: 3. The germline V gene encodes CDR1 MNHEY and CDR2 SMNVEV (reference sequence).

This chain links TRBV29-1 with TRBJ2-1; D gene unclear. The CDR3 runs to 13 residues. The ends were cut back, 4 bases at V and 5 bases at J, with 12 bases in the middle. Germline-derived CDR1 and CDR2 are SQVTM and ANQGSEA. The CDR3 DNA is TGCAGCGTTGCCAGGCACCGGGACAATGAGCAGTTCTTC. It is translated as CSVARHRDNEQFF.

This clonotype was found many times. V is TRBV11-1 and J is TRBJ2-5; 7 nucleotides agree with TRBD1. The CDR3 has 16 residues. Germline values: CDR1 SGHAT, CDR2 FQDESV (reference sequence). The trim removed 5 bases at V and 1 base at J, leaving 10 bases unmatched. The CDR3 protein is CASSASSRGPQETQYF. DNA for the CDR3: TGTGCCAGCAGCGCTTCGTCGAGGGGGCCCCAAGAGACCCAGTACTTC.

This clonotype was recorded at least ten times. The chain carries TRBV7-9 and TRBJ2-1; D might be TRBD2 (6 bases). The CDR3 loop spans 14 amino acids. Trimming left V 7 bases short and J 7 bases short, with 17 bases between. Germline-derived CDR1 and CDR2 are SEHNR and FQNEAQ (reference sequence). The CDR3 DNA follows: TGTGCCAGCACGCTATCTGTGGGACTGAATGAGCAGTTCTTC. Protein sequence: CASTLSVGLNEQFF.

This clonotype was observed at least ten times. CDR3 nucleotide sequence: TGTGCCAGCAGAAAACCGGGACGCCCAGAGGAAAAACTGTTTTTT. It specifies CASRKPGRPEEKLFF. This chain links TRBV11-2 with TRBJ1-4; D is perhaps TRBD1 (5 bases). The germline V gene encodes CDR1 SGHAT and CDR2 FQNNGV. The CDR3 has 15 amino acids. V was trimmed by 6 bases and J by 8 bases, leaving 19 bases between them.

The chain links TRBV3-1 to TRBJ1-2; 8 bases fit TRBD1. The ends lost 7 bases at V and 8 bases at J; junction bases unmatched: 9. This CDR3 has 13 amino acids. Per the germline V gene, CDR1 is LGHDT and CDR2 is YNNKEL (reference sequence). The CDR3, as DNA: TGTGCCAGCACCCGGACAGGGAGCGGAGGCTACACCTTC. Translating it yields CASTRTGSGGYTF.

This chain joins TRBV29-1 and TRBJ2-7; 9 bases fit TRBD1. Germline V gene lookup returns CDR1 SQVTM and CDR2 ANQGSEA. The length of the CDR3 is 14 residues. V was clipped by 2 bases and J by 2 bases; unmatched bases: 4. DNA for the CDR3: TGCAGCGTTGAAAGGGACAGGGTGACCTACGAGCAGTACTTC. Its protein is CSVERDRVTYEQYF.

This chain joins TRBV20-1 and TRBJ1-1; no clear D gene. The CDR3 is 12 residues long. Looked up from germline, CDR1 is DFQATT and CDR2 is SNEGSKA (reference sequence). V was trimmed by 5 bases and J by 0 bases, leaving 7 bases between them. As DNA, the CDR3 is TGCAGTGCTTTACCGATGAACACTGAAGCTTTCTTT. Translated: CSALPMNTEAFF.